What follows is one T cell receptor (beta chain) and its context. This sample is drawn from a study of blood T cell repertoires in COVID-19. Study summary: Nucleic acid was either cDNA or gDNA, and it came from T cells, B-cell-depleted T cells, or PBMCs.

In the study's own analysis: The assay estimated nucleated cells by amplifying reference gene primers. Assay used: immunoSEQ multiplex PCR; TCRdb lists only in-frame clones, some missing. V, J and clone size reflect that table, while D and trimming were determined from the DNA. Among approximately 490,000 clones, about 88% were seen once, and the ten largest hold 8.3%. The V gene end was trimmed by 3 bases and the J gene end by 1 base; junction bases not matched to a gene: 17. CDR1 GTSNPN and CDR2 SVGIG come from the germline V gene (reference sequence). CDR3 size: 19 residues. Recruits, aged about 18 to 90 years, lived in roughly 22 US areas. Participants' reported clinical history set cohort assignment.

The sequenced sample consisted of PBMCs or T cells enriched from blood (not recorded which). This chain uses TRBV30 with TRBJ1-4; the match to TRBD1 covers 7 bases. The origin of this receptor is a woman aged 60 to 75 who had recovered from COVID-19. The CDR3 is CAWRQHSLRQGRTNEKLFF. As DNA, the CDR3 is TGTGCCTGGAGGCAGCACAGCCTTCGACAGGGAAGAACTAATGAAAAACTGTTTTTT.